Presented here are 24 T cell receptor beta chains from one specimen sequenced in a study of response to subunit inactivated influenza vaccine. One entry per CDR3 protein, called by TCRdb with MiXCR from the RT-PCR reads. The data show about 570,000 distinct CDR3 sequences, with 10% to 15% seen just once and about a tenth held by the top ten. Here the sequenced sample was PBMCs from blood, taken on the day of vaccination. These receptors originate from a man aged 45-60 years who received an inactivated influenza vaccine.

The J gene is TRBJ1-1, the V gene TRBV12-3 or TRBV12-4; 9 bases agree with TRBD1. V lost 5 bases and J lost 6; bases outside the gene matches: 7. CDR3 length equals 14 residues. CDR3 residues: CASSRTGAGAEAFF. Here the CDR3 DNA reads TGTGCCAGCAGTCGGACAGGGGCTGGAGCTGAAGCTTTCTTT.

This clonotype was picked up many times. The CDR3 reads CASSRTSKGANVLTF. In nucleotides, the CDR3 is TGCGCCAGCAGCAGGACTAGTAAAGGGGCCAACGTCCTGACTTTC. The rearrangement uses TRBV5-1 and TRBJ2-6, with TRBD2 matching 7 bases. Trimming at V came to 4 bases and at J to 4 bases, leaving 5 bases not matched to a gene. Germline CDR1 SGHRS, CDR2 YFSETQ. The CDR3 is 15 amino acids.

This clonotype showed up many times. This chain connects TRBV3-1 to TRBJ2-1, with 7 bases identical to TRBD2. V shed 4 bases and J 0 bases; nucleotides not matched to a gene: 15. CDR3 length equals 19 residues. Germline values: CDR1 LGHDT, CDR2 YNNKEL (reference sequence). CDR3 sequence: CASSLTLGSSGSSYNEQFF. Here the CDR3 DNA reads TGTGCCAGCAGCCTTACCCTTGGGTCTAGCGGAAGCTCCTACAATGAGCAGTTCTTC.

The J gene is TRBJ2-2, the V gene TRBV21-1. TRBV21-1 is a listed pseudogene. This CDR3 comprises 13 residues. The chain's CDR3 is CAWKSKRTGELFF. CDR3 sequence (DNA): TGTGCCTGGAAGAGTAAAAGGACCGGGGAGCTGTTTTTT.

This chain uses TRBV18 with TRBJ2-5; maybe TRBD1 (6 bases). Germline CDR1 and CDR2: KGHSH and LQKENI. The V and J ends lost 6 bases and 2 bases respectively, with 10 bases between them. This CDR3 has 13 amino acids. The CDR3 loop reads CASSDRRQETQYF. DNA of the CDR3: TGTGCCAGCTCGGACAGACGACAAGAGACCCAGTACTTC.

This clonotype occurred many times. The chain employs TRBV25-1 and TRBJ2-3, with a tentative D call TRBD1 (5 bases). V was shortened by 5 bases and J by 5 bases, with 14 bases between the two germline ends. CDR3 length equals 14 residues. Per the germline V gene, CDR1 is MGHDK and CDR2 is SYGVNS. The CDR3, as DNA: TGTGCCAGCAGTAGACAGTGGCAGGGAGATACGCAGTATTTT. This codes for CASSRQWQGDTQYF. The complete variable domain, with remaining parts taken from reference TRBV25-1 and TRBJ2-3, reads EADIYQTPRYLVIGTGKKITLECSQTMGHDKMYWYQQDPGMELHLIHYSYGVNSTEKGDLSSESTVSRIRTEHFPLTLESARPSHTSQYLCASSRQWQGDTQYFGPGTRLTVL.

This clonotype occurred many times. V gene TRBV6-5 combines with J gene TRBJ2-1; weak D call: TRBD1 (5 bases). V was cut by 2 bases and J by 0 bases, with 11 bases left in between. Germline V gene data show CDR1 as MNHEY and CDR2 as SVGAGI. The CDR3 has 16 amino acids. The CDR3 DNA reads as TGTGCCAGCAGTTACCAACAGGCCTCCTCCTACAATGAGCAGTTCTTC. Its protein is CASSYQQASSYNEQFF.

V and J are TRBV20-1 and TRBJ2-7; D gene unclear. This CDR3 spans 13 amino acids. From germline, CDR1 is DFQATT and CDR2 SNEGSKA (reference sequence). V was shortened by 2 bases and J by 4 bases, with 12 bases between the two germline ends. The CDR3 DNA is TGCAGTGCTAGAAAAGGGTCGGAGTACGAGCAGTACTTC. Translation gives CSARKGSEYEQYF.

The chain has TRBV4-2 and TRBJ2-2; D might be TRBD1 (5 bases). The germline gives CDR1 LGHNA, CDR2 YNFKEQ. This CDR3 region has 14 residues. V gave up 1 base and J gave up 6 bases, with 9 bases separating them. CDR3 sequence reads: CASSQGAGSGELFF. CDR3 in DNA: TGTGCCAGCAGCCAAGGGGCAGGGTCCGGGGAGCTGTTTTTT.

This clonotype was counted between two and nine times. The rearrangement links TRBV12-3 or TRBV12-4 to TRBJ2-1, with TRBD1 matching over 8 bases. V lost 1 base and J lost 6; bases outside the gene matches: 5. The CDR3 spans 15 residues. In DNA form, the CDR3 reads TGTGCCAGCAGTTTAGGCGGACAGGGAATCAATGAGCAGTTCTTC. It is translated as CASSLGGQGINEQFF.

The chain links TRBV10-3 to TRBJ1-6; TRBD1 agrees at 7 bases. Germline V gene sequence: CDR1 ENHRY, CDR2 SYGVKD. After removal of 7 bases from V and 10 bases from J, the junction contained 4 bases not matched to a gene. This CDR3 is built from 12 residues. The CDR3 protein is CAITGGSSPLHF. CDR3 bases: TGTGCCATCACAGGGGGTAGCTCACCCCTCCACTTT.

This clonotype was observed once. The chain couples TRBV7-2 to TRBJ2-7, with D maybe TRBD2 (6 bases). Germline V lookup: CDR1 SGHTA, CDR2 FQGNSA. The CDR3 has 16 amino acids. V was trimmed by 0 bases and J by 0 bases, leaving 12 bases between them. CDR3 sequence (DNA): TGTGCCAGCAGCTTAGCCGCGGGGTTGAGCTCCTACGAGCAGTACTTC. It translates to CASSLAAGLSSYEQYF.

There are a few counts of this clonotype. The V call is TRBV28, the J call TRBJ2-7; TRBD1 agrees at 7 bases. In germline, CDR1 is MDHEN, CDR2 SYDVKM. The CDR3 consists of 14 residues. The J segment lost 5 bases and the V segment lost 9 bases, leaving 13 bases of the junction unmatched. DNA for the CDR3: TGTGCCAGTACTACAGGGGCATGGGGGCACGAGCAGTACTTC. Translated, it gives CASTTGAWGHEQYF.

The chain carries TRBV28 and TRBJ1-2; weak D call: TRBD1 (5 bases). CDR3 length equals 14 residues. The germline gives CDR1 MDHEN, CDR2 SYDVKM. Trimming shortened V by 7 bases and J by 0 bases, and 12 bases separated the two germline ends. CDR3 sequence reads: CASTRDLANYGYTF. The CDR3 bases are TGTGCCAGCACCCGGGACCTAGCTAACTATGGCTACACCTTC.

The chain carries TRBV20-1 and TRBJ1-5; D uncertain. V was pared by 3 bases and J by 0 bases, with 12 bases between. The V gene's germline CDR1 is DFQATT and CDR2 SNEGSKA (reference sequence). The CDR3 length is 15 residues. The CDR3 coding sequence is TGCAGTGCTAGTCTAGGCCAGTATAGCAATCAGCCCCAGCATTTT. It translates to CSASLGQYSNQPQHF.

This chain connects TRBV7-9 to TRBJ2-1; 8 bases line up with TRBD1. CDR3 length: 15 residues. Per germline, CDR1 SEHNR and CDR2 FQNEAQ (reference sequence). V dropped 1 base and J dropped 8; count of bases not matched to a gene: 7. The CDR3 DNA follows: TGTGCCAGCAGCTTAGTACGGACAGGGTATGATGAGCAGTTCTTC. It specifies CASSLVRTGYDEQFF.

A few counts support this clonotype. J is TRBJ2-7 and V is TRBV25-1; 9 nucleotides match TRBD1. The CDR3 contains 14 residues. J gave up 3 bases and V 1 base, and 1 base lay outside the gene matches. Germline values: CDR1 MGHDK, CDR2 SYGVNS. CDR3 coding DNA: TGTGCCAGCAGTGAATCGACAGGGGGCTACGAGCAGTACTTC. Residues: CASSESTGGYEQYF.

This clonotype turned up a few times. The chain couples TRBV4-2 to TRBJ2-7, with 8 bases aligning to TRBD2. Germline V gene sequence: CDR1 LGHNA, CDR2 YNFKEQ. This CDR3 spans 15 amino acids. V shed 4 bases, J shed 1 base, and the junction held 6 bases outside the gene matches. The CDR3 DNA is TGTGCCAGCAGCCTGACTAGCGACCCTTCCTACGAGCAGTACTTC. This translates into CASSLTSDPSYEQYF.

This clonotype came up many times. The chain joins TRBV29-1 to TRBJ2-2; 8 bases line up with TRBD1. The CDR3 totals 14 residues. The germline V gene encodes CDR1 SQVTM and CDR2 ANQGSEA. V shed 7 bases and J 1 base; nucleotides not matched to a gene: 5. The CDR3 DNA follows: TGCAGCGCAGCCGGACAGGGGAACACCGGGGAGCTGTTTTTT. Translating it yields CSAAGQGNTGELFF.

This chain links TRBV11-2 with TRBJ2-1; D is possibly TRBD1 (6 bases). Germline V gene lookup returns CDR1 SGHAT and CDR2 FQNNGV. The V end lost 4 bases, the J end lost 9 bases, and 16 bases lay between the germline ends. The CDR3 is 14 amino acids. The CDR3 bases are TGTGCCAGCAGCTGGCAGGGGTACGGATCTGAGCAGTTCTTC. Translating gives CASSWQGYGSEQFF.

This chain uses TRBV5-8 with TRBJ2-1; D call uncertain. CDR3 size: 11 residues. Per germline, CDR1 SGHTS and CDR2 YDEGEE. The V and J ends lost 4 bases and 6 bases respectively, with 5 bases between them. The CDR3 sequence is CASSHPNEQFF. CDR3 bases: TGTGCCAGCAGCCACCCCAATGAGCAGTTCTTC.

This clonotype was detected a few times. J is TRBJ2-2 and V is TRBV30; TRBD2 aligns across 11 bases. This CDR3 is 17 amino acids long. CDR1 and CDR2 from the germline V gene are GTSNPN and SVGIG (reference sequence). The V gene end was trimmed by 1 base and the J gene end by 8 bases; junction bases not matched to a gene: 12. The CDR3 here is CAWSDATSGALRGELFF. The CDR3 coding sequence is TGTGCCTGGAGTGACGCGACTAGCGGGGCCTTGAGGGGGGAGCTGTTTTTT.

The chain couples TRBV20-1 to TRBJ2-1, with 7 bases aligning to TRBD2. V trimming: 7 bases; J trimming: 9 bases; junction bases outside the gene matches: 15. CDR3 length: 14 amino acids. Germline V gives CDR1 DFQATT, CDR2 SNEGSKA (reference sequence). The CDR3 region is CSGSRRERLGEQFF. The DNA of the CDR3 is TGCAGTGGTAGTCGGCGGGAGCGCTTGGGTGAGCAGTTCTTC.

The CDR3, as DNA: TGTGCCAGCATGTTCTCGGGAGGAGTCGCAGATACGCAGTATTTT. Translation gives CASMFSGGVADTQYF. This rearrangement joins TRBV6-2 or TRBV6-3 to TRBJ2-3, with TRBD2 matching 7 bases. V gave up 7 bases and J gave up 4 bases; unmatched junction bases: 11. Germline-derived CDR1 and CDR2 are MNHEY and SVGEGT. The CDR3 extends over 15 amino acids.